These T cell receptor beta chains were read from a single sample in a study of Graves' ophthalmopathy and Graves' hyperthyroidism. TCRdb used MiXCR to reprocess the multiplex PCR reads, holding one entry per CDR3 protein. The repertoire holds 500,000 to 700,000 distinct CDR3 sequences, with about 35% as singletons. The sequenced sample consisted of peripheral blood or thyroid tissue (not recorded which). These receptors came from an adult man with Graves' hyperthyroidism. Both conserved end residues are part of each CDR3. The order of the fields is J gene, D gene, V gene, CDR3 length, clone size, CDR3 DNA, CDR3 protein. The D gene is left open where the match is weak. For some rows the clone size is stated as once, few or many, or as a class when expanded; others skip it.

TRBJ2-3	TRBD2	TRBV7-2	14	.	TGTGCCAGCAGCCAGGGACTAGCGGGAAATACGCAGTATTTT	CASSQGLAGNTQYF
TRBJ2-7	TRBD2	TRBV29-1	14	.	TGCAGCGTCGGACTAGCGGGAGTTGGCAATGAGCAGTACTTC	CSVGLAGVGNEQYF
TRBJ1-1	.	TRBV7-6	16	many	TGTGCCAGCAGCTTGGGTGGAATCAGGGAGAACACTGAAGCTTTCTTT	CASSLGGIRENTEAFF
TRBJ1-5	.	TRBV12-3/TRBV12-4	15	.	TGTGCCAGCAGCCAGAGGCAACATAGCAATCAGCCCCAGCATTTT	CASSQRQHSNQPQHF
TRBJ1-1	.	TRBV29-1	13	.	TGCACCATTGGGCAGGCTTTGAACACTGAAGCTTTCTTT	CTIGQALNTEAFF
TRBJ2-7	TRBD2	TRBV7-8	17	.	TGTGCCAGCAGCCCCGGGACTAGCGGGAGGGCCGGTTACGAGCAGTACTTC	CASSPGTSGRAGYEQYF
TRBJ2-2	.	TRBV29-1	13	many	TGCAGCGTTGATGAGGGAGCCACCGGGGAGCTGTTTTTT	CSVDEGATGELFF
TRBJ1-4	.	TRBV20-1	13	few	TGCAGTGCTAGCGTGGCTAGTGGGGAAAAACTGTTTTTT	CSASVASGEKLFF
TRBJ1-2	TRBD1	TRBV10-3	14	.	TGTGCCACCGAGCCCTCAGGGGGTTCCTATGGCTACACCTTC	CATEPSGGSYGYTF
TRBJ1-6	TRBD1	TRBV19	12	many	TGTGCCAGTAAACAGGGGAATTCACCCCTCCACTTT	CASKQGNSPLHF
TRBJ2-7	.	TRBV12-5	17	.	TGTGCTAGTGGTTTGCTCAGAGCGACAGGCGATCCTATGGAGCAGTACTTC	CASGLLRATGDPMEQYF
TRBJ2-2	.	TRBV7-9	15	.	TGTGCCAGCAGATTAGGGCGTGCGAACACCGGGGAGCTGTTTTTT	CASRLGRANTGELFF
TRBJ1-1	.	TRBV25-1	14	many	TGTGCCAGCAGAGGCGGATTAGGGTCCACTGAAGCTTTCTTT	CASRGGLGSTEAFF
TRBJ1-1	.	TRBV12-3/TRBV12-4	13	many	TGTGCCAGCACCCAAGGGGCGGGGACTGAAGCTTTCTTT	CASTQGAGTEAFF
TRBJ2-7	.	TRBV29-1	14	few	TGCAGCGTTGAACATAGGGGGATTAACTACGAGCAGTACTTC	CSVEHRGINYEQYF
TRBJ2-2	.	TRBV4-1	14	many	TGCGCCAGCAGCCAAGATAGGGTAATTGGGGAGCTGTTTTTT	CASSQDRVIGELFF
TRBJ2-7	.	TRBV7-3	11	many	TGTGCCAGCACCCTTCGGTGCGAGCAGTACTTC	CASTLRCEQYF
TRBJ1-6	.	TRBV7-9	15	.	TGTGCCAGCAGTCCCAGACACTCCTATAATTCACCCCTCCACTTT	CASSPRHSYNSPLHF
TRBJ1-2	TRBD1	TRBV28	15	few	TGTGCCAGCAGTTGGGGACAGGGGGCATTCCATGGCTACACCTTC	CASSWGQGAFHGYTF
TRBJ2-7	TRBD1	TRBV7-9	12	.	TGTGCCAGCCGGATAACAGGGGGTGAGCAGTACTTC	CASRITGGEQYF
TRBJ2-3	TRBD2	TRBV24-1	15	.	TGTGCCACCAGTGCGAGACTAGCGGGATCAGATACGCAGTATTTT	CATSARLAGSDTQYF
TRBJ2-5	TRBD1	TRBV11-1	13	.	TGTGCCAGCAGCGATACAGGGGTGGAGACCCAGTACTTC	CASSDTGVETQYF
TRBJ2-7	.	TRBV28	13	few	TGTGCCAGCAGTTTCCGGGGGCTGTACGAGCAGTACTTC	CASSFRGLYEQYF
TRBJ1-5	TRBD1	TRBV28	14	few	TGTGCCAGCAGTCCTTGGGACAGGGAGCAGCCCCAGCATTTT	CASSPWDREQPQHF
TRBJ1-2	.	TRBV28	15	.	TGTGCCAGCAGTTTAATTGGGACATCCGACTATGGCTACACCTTC	CASSLIGTSDYGYTF
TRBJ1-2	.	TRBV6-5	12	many	TGTGCCAGCAGCCCCGGGACGGGGGGCTACACCTTC	CASSPGTGGYTF
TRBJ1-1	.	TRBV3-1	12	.	TGTGCCAGCAGCTCAAGGTTCAGTGAAGCTTTCTTT	CASSSRFSEAFF
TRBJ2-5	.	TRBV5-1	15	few	TGCGCCAGCAGCTTGGCCGGCGGGGCCGGAGAGACCCAGTACTTC	CASSLAGGAGETQYF
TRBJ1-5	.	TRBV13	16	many	TGTGCCAGCAGCTTAGGCCCCACATACCACAATCAGCCCCAGCATTTT	CASSLGPTYHNQPQHF
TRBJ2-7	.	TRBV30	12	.	TGTGCCTGGAATCGGGGAACCTACGAGCAGTACTTC	CAWNRGTYEQYF
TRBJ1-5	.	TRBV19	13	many	TGTGCCAGTAGGATATCGAGGAATCAGCCCCAGCATTTT	CASRISRNQPQHF
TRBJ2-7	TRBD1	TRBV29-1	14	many	TGCAGCGTTGAGGGACAGGGGTTTGTTTACGAGCAGTACTTC	CSVEGQGFVYEQYF
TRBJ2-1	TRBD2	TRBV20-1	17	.	TGCAGTGCTAGATGGGACCAGCGGGAAGGCTCCTACAATGAGCAGTTCTTC	CSARWDQREGSYNEQFF
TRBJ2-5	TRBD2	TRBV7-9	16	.	TGTGCCAGCAGTTACCGCGGGGGGGCCTCACTAGAGACCCAGTACTTC	CASSYRGGASLETQYF
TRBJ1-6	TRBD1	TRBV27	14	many	TGTGCCAGCAGTTCGGGACAGCCTAATTCACCCCTCCACTTT	CASSSGQPNSPLHF
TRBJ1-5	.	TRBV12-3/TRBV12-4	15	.	TGTGCCAGCAGTTTAGGGACAGAGGGCAATCAGCCCCAGCATTTT	CASSLGTEGNQPQHF
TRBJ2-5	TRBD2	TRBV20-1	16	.	TGCAGTGCTAGCAGGGACGGGACTAGCGGTAGGGAGACCCAGTACTTC	CSASRDGTSGRETQYF
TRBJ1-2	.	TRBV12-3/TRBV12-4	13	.	TGTGCCAGCACCCAAGCCGGACCGGGAGGCTACACCTTC	CASTQAGPGGYTF
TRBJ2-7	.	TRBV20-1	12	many	TGCAGTGCTTTTGGCAGTCCCTACGAGCAGTACTTC	CSAFGSPYEQYF
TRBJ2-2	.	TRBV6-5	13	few	TGTGCCAGCAGTCGAAGGGGGTCCGGGGAGCTGTTTTTT	CASSRRGSGELFF
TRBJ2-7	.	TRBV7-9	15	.	TGTGCCAGCAGTTACTCGGCCAGGGGCGCCTACGAGCAGCACTTC	CASSYSARGAYEQHF
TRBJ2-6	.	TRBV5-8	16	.	TGTGCCAGCAGCCCTATGGGAGGTCCCGGGGCCAACGTCCTGACTTTC	CASSPMGGPGANVLTF